This TCR beta chain emerged from a study of CD4+ T cells in melanoma. Study-wide points: Neoantigen-specific CD4+ T cells in melanoma reportedly had diverse differentiation states. A reported correlation linked neoantigen-specific CD4+ T cells to CD8+, macrophage and B cell function.

Germline values: CDR1 SGDLS, CDR2 YYNGEE. V trimming: 4 bases; J trimming: 2 bases; junction bases outside the gene matches: 9. The CDR3 contains 16 residues. Concerning this clone: The antigen is unknown.

Here immunoSEQ multiplex PCR was the method, and the copy in TCRdb shows in-frame clones only, minus some. The sample includes over 45,000 clones, roughly three quarters of them seen just once. The receptor was derived from a human donor with melanoma. The sample comprised tumor tissue. This chain joins TRBV9 and TRBJ2-1, with TRBD2 matching 7 bases. For the CDR3, the DNA is TGTGCCAGCAGCTCCGGAGCGGGGCTCCCCTACAATGAGCAGTTCTTC. Protein product: CASSSGAGLPYNEQFF.